A single T cell receptor (beta chain) is shown here with its context. This entry is derived from a study of shared clonotypes between healthy human individuals. V lost 0 bases to trimming and J lost 1 base; unmatched junction nucleotides: 4. The germline gives CDR1 SGHRS, CDR2 YFSETQ. CDR3 length: 17 residues. The DNA input per sorted-subset replicate PCR was roughly 0.2 ug, corresponding to some 30,000 T cell genomes. Original analysis: Filtering differed, since immunoSEQ gave only junction sequences and no quality scores. The data were produced by immunoSEQ multiplex PCR, yet TCRdb's version contains in-frame clones alone and is incomplete. V and J calls and clone size are those listed in that table; D and trimming were worked out from the DNA. In the table there are about 670,000 clones, around 72% of which are singletons.

The source of this sequence is a woman aged 25 to 39 in good health. The chain employs TRBV5-1 and TRBJ2-3, with TRBD2 matching 11 bases. The specimen was memory CD4+ T cells sorted from blood. Subset described: CD45RA-negative fraction. The CDR3 region is CASSLGLAGGRTDTQYF. The CDR3 DNA reads TGCGCCAGCAGCTTGGGATTAGCGGGAGGGCGCACAGATACGCAGTATTTT. Combining the CDR3 with reference TRBV5-1 and TRBJ2-3 gives the whole variable domain KAGVTQTPRYLIKTRGQQVTLSCSPISGHRSVSWYQQTPGQGLQFLFEYFSETQRNKGNFPGRFSGRQFSNSRSEMNVSTLELGDSALYLCASSLGLAGGRTDTQYFGPGTRLTVL.